A single sample gave rise to the 28 T cell receptor beta chains below, sequenced in a study of blood T cell repertoires in COVID-19. Libraries were prepared by immunoSEQ multiplex PCR; TCRdb keeps only in-frame clonotypes and omits some of them. The sample includes 200,000 to 250,000 clones, more than 85% of them seen just once. The specimen was peripheral blood. The receptors shown here come from a man in his fifties or sixties with COVID-19, enrolled during active disease.

The V gene is TRBV25-1, the J gene TRBJ1-1; 10 bases are a match to TRBD1. There are 15 residues in the CDR3. The V segment lost 6 bases and the J segment 3 bases; nucleotides outside the gene matches: 7. Germline V gene data show CDR1 as MGHDK and CDR2 as SYGVNS. CDR3 loop: CASRGDRGKDTEAFF. CDR3 coding DNA: TGTGCCAGCAGGGGGGACAGGGGAAAAGACACTGAAGCTTTCTTT.

The genes are TRBV27 and TRBJ2-7, with D possibly matching TRBD1 (6 bases). CDR3 length: 16 residues. V dropped 6 bases and J dropped 3 bases, with 21 bases sitting between them. Germline lookup yields CDR1 MNHEY and CDR2 SMNVEV (reference sequence). The CDR3 protein is CASRIQGMTGIYEQYF. Here the CDR3 DNA reads TGTGCCAGCAGAATACAGGGAATGACAGGAATCTACGAGCAGTACTTC.

Concerning this clone: Additional DNA sequences in this sample encode the identical CDR3. CDR3 region: CASSPEGQGDTEAFF. CDR3 DNA sequence: TGTGCCAGCAGCCCGGAAGGACAGGGGGACACTGAAGCTTTCTTT. The J gene is TRBJ1-1, the V gene TRBV3-1 (or the pseudogene TRBV3-2); 10 bases fit TRBD1. Trimming at V came to 4 bases and at J to 3 bases, leaving 5 bases not matched to a gene. From germline, CDR1 is LGHDT and CDR2 YNNKEL (reference sequence). The CDR3 extends over 15 amino acids.

V usage is TRBV5-6 and J usage is TRBJ1-2; possible D gene TRBD1, 6 bases. The CDR3 runs to 13 residues. V lost 5 bases and J 5 bases, leaving 13 bases between the germline ends. Germline values: CDR1 SGHDT, CDR2 YYEEEE. The CDR3 DNA sequence: TGTGCCAGCAGTAAAGACAGGCTATATGGCTACACCTTC. This sequence encodes CASSKDRLYGYTF.

This clone was counted a single time. The chain employs TRBV21-1 and TRBJ2-7; the table calls TRBD1, which could not be checked here. TRBV21-1 is a pseudogene segment. The CDR3 length is 16 residues. The CDR3 nucleotides are TGTGCCAGCACCGACGCGGACAGGGGTGACCACTACGAGCAGTACTTC. Its translation is CASTDADRGDHYEQYF.

The chain carries TRBV25-1 and TRBJ1-4, with D possibly matching TRBD1 (5 bases). This CDR3 spans 15 amino acids. Germline lookup yields CDR1 MGHDK and CDR2 SYGVNS. Trimming removed 3 bases from V and 5 bases from J, with 13 bases in between. The CDR3 region has the DNA TGTGCCAGCAGTGAGATAAGGGGTCTCAATGAAAAACTGTTTTTT. Its translation: CASSEIRGLNEKLFF.

The rearrangement joins TRBV3-1 (or the pseudogene TRBV3-2) to TRBJ1-1; D may be TRBD1 (6 bases). Germline CDR1 and CDR2: LGHDT and YNNKEL (reference sequence). This CDR3 region has 15 residues. V was pared by 4 bases and J by 0 bases, with 12 bases between. The CDR3 spells CASSRTGTMNTEAFF. The CDR3, as DNA: TGTGCCAGCAGCCGAACCGGGACAATGAACACTGAAGCTTTCTTT.

The V and J genes are TRBV10-3 and TRBJ2-3, with D possibly being TRBD2 (6 bases). The V end was cut by 0 bases, the J end by 6 bases, with 13 bases between. The CDR3 loop spans 15 amino acids. CDR1 is ENHRY, CDR2 SYGVKD, per germline. As DNA, the CDR3 is TGTGCCATCAGTGAGTCGGGGATTAGCGGTGATACGCAGTATTTT. Translated, it gives CAISESGISGDTQYF.

V usage is TRBV24-1 and J usage is TRBJ2-2; TRBD2 matches 9 bases. Germline V gives CDR1 KGHDR, CDR2 SFDVKD. Trimming cost V 3 bases and J 1 base; bases outside gene matches: 11. The CDR3 loop spans 19 amino acids. The CDR3, as DNA: TGTGCCACCAGTGATGGCTTAAATAGCGGGGGCCGGAACACCGGGGAGCTGTTTTTT. As protein: CATSDGLNSGGRNTGELFF.

The CDR3 reads CASSQAEQGSGGANVLTF. CDR3 DNA: TGCGCCAGCAGCCAAGCAGAACAGGGGAGCGGTGGGGCCAACGTCCTGACTTTC. V and J are TRBV4-1 and TRBJ2-6; 7 bases align to TRBD1. The CDR3 has 18 amino acids. J was trimmed by 3 bases and V by 1 base; bases with no gene match: 9. The V gene's germline CDR1 is MGHRA and CDR2 YSYEKL.

This clone was picked up one time. V usage is TRBV7-3 and J usage is TRBJ2-7; 9 bases map to TRBD1. V trimming: 0 bases; J trimming: 4 bases; junction bases outside the gene matches: 4. The CDR3 sequence is 15 residues long. Germline CDR1 reads SGHTA; CDR2 reads FQGTGA. The CDR3 DNA sequence: TGTGCCAGCAGCTTAACCGGACAGGGGTTATACGAGCAGTACTTC. This codes for CASSLTGQGLYEQYF. Full variable domain (rest looked up from reference TRBV7-3 and TRBJ2-7): GAGVSQTPSNKVTEKGKYVELRCDPISGHTALYWYRQSLGQGPEFLIYFQGTGAADDSGLPNDRFFAVRPEGSVSTLKIQRTERGDSAVYLCASSLTGQGLYEQYFGPGTRLTVT.

The chain is built from TRBV2 and TRBJ2-2; 7 nucleotides line up with TRBD1. The germline V gene has CDR1 SNHLY and CDR2 FYNNEI. The CDR3 extends over 15 amino acids. Losses at the gene ends were 1 base for V and 6 bases for J; bases not matched to a gene: 5. The CDR3 protein is CASSEVVGGSGELFF. Here the CDR3 DNA reads TGTGCCAGCAGTGAAGTGGTAGGGGGCTCCGGGGAGCTGTTTTTT.

V and J are TRBV12-3 or TRBV12-4 and TRBJ1-2, with 9 bases that match TRBD1. The CDR3 loop spans 13 amino acids. With 4 bases clipped from V and 9 bases from J, the junction kept 6 bases outside the gene matches. CDR3 sequence reads: CASSSLQGASYTF. DNA of the CDR3: TGTGCCAGCAGTTCCTTACAGGGGGCCAGCTACACCTTC.

The chain combines TRBV5-1 with TRBJ1-2, with D unclear. The CDR3 extends over 16 amino acids. The germline V gene encodes CDR1 SGHRS and CDR2 YFSETQ. V lost 0 bases, J lost 8 bases, and 20 bases lay in between. For the CDR3, the DNA is TGCGCCAGCAGCTTGGATATTGGTGGGCAGATAAAAGGCTACACCTTC. Its translation: CASSLDIGGQIKGYTF.

The V gene is TRBV7-9, the J gene TRBJ2-7; D possibly corresponds to TRBD2 (9 bases). V was trimmed by 7 bases and J by 3 bases, leaving 37 bases between them. Germline CDR1 is SEHNR and CDR2 is FQNEAQ (reference sequence). CDR3 length: 21 amino acids. In nucleotides, the CDR3 is TGTGCCAGCACCCGAGGTACGAGACAGGGGAGTAGCGGGAGTGCGCGCTACGAGCAGTACTTC. Its translation is CASTRGTRQGSSGSARYEQYF.

J is TRBJ1-1 and V is TRBV30; TRBD1 matches 7 bases. CDR1 is GTSNPN, CDR2 SVGIG, per germline (reference sequence). The CDR3 has 15 amino acids. Unmatched junction bases numbered 11, after V lost 2 bases and J lost 5 bases. DNA for the CDR3: TGTGCCTGGAGTACTCCTAGACAGGGACGAACTGAAGCTTTCTTT. It encodes CAWSTPRQGRTEAFF.

This chain links TRBV2 with TRBJ2-2, with 7 bases that match TRBD2. Germline V gives CDR1 SNHLY, CDR2 FYNNEI. The CDR3 runs 15 residues. V shed 4 bases, J shed 1 base, and the junction held 3 bases outside the gene matches. CDR3 DNA: TGTGCCAGCAGTGGGACTAGACAGAACACCGGGGAGCTGTTTTTT. As protein: CASSGTRQNTGELFF.

The rearrangement joins TRBV12-3 or TRBV12-4 to TRBJ1-1; D call uncertain. The CDR3 runs 13 residues. The V gene lost 8 bases and the J gene lost 4 bases, with 14 bases spanning the gap. In nucleotides, the CDR3 is TGTGCCAGCTGGGTAGGCGGCTTCACTGAAGCTTTCTTT. Protein sequence: CASWVGGFTEAFF.

This clone was counted a single time. The rearrangement joins TRBV19 to TRBJ2-1, with 11 bases fitting TRBD2. With V trimmed by 5 bases and J by 4 bases, 4 bases remained unmatched. The CDR3 spans 15 residues. Germline values: CDR1 LNHDA, CDR2 SQIVND (reference sequence). The CDR3 loop reads CASSPRLAGYNEQFF. The CDR3 DNA sequence: TGTGCCAGTAGTCCCAGACTAGCGGGGTACAATGAGCAGTTCTTC.

J is TRBJ2-1 and V is TRBV29-1; D perhaps matches TRBD2 (6 bases). The germline gives CDR1 SQVTM, CDR2 ANQGSEA. The CDR3 is made up of 13 amino acids. Trimming took off 5 bases at V and 0 bases at J, with 8 bases between the two ends. The CDR3: CSVYGSSYNEQFF. The CDR3 bases are TGCAGCGTTTACGGGAGCTCCTACAATGAGCAGTTCTTC.

The CDR3 sequence is CASTLRGGSTDTQYF. In DNA form, the CDR3 reads TGTGCCAGCACCCTCCGCGGGGGTAGCACAGATACGCAGTATTTT. This chain joins TRBV6-5 and TRBJ2-3; 7 nucleotides align to TRBD2. V gave up 7 bases and J gave up 0 bases; unmatched junction bases: 7. Germline V gene data show CDR1 as MNHEY and CDR2 as SVGAGI. The CDR3 totals 15 residues.

This sequence joins TRBV5-4 and TRBJ2-2, with TRBD2 identical over 13 bases. Germline V gives CDR1 SGHNT, CDR2 YYREEE (reference sequence). CDR3 size: 17 residues. With 2 bases clipped from V and 5 bases from J, the junction kept 6 bases outside the gene matches. The DNA for the CDR3 is TGTGCCAGCAGCTTACTAGCGGGGGGGCCGAGAACCGGGGAGCTGTTTTTT. It yields the protein CASSLLAGGPRTGELFF.

The J gene is TRBJ2-7, the V gene TRBV7-2; no clear D gene. Trimming shortened V by 6 bases and J by 1 base, and 13 bases separated the two germline ends. Per the germline V gene, CDR1 is SGHTA and CDR2 is FQGNSA. The CDR3 is 14 residues long. CDR3 bases: TGTGCCAGCAGACCTGGCATTGAATCCTACGAGCAGTACTTC. Translating it yields CASRPGIESYEQYF.

This clone was picked up one time. The V and J genes are TRBV24-1 and TRBJ1-2; D gene ambiguous. The germline V gene encodes CDR1 KGHDR and CDR2 SFDVKD. There are 14 residues in the CDR3. Trimming pared 4 bases from V and 1 base from J, leaving 9 bases between. DNA for the CDR3: TGTGCCACCAGTGAACTGACAAGTAACTATGGCTACACCTTC. Translating it yields CATSELTSNYGYTF.

The gene calls are TRBV19 and TRBJ1-1; TRBD1 is a possible D gene (6 bases). The length of the CDR3 is 12 residues. Germline V lookup: CDR1 LNHDA, CDR2 SQIVND (reference sequence). V was trimmed by 5 bases and J by 11 bases, leaving 15 bases between them. Here the CDR3 DNA reads TGTGCCAGTAGTTCTCTAAACAGGGACGCTTTCTTT. It translates to CASSSLNRDAFF.

The rearrangement uses TRBV23-1 and TRBJ1-5; TRBD1 might be the D (5 bases). TRBV23-1 is marked as an open reading frame, function uncertain. The CDR3 sequence is 17 residues long. V lost 1 base to trimming and J lost 7 bases, with 20 bases between them. The CDR3 DNA follows: TGCGCCAGCAGTCAATACGTGGAGGGGAGTAACAACCAGCCCCAGCATTTT. Translation: CASSQYVEGSNNQPQHF.

The CDR3 here is CASSLEGVGEAFF. The CDR3 nucleotides read TGTGCCAGCAGCTTGGAAGGGGTTGGTGAAGCTTTCTTT. The rearrangement links TRBV5-6 to TRBJ1-1; tentatively, D is TRBD1 (5 bases). V was shortened by 0 bases and J by 7 bases, with 10 bases between the two germline ends. Germline CDR1 is SGHDT and CDR2 is YYEEEE. The CDR3 runs to 13 residues.

The chain uses TRBV6-1 and TRBJ2-7, with a possible D match to TRBD1 (5 bases). V dropped 0 bases and J dropped 1 base, with 13 bases sitting between them. CDR3 size: 16 residues. Germline lookup yields CDR1 MNHNS and CDR2 SASEGT. The CDR3: CASSEAGQGGSYEQYF. The CDR3 DNA sequence: TGTGCCAGCAGTGAAGCGGGGCAGGGTGGGTCCTACGAGCAGTACTTC.